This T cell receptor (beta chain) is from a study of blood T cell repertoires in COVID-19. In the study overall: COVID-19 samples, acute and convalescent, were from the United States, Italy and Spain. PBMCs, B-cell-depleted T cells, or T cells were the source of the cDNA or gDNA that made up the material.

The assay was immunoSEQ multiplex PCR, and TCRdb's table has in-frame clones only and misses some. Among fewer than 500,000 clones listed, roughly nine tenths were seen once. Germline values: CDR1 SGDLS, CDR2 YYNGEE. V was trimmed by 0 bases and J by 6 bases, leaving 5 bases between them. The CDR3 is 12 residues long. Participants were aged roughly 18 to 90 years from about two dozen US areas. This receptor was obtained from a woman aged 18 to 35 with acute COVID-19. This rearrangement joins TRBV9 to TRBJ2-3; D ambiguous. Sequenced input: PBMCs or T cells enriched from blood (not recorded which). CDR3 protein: CASSVDEDTQYF. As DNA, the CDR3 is TGTGCCAGCAGCGTAGATGAGGATACGCAGTATTTT.